Presented here are 29 T cell receptor beta chains from one specimen sequenced in a study of PD-L1 blockade in urothelial cancer. The assay was immunoSEQ multiplex PCR, and TCRdb's table has in-frame clones only and misses some. The sample consists of 44,000 or so clones, 70% to 90% of them appearing once. Sequenced material: PBMCs, taken around atezolizumab (anti-PD-L1) treatment. The receptors were gathered from a man at least 80 years old with urothelial cancer.

This chain connects TRBV15 to TRBJ2-6; 12 bases agree with TRBD1. The germline V gene has CDR1 LNHNV and CDR2 YYDKDF (reference sequence). With V trimmed by 4 bases and J by 4 bases, 8 bases remained unmatched. The CDR3 is 18 residues long. The CDR3 DNA is TGTGCCACCAGCAAACCGGGACAGGGGGCGACCGGGGCCAACGTCCTGACTTTC. Its translation: CATSKPGQGATGANVLTF. Based on the CDR3 plus reference TRBV15 and TRBJ2-6, the full variable domain is DAMVIQNPRYQVTQFGKPVTLSCSQTLNHNVMYWYQQKSSQAPKLLFHYYDKDFNNEADTPDNFQSRRPNTSFCFLDIRSPGLGDTAMYLCATSKPGQGATGANVLTFGAGSRLTVL.

The chain couples TRBV19 to TRBJ2-5; TRBD1 aligns across 11 bases. Germline V gives CDR1 LNHDA, CDR2 SQIVND (reference sequence). The V and J ends lost 5 bases and 4 bases, in that order; junction bases with no gene match: 3. The CDR3 is made up of 14 amino acids. CDR3 bases: TGTGCCAGTAGTGGACAGGGGGCTCGAGAGACCCAGTACTTC. Its protein product is CASSGQGARETQYF.

The rearrangement uses TRBV28 and TRBJ1-4; tentatively, D is TRBD1 (5 bases). The CDR3 covers 16 residues. V shed 2 bases and J shed 3 bases, with 13 bases lying between them. CDR1 is MDHEN and CDR2 is SYDVKM in the germline V gene. DNA for the CDR3: TGTGCCAGCAGTTTAGCCAGGGCGGATGCTAATGAAAAACTGTTTTTT. This encodes CASSLARADANEKLFF.

This sequence joins TRBV27 and TRBJ2-1; 9 positions match TRBD2. With V trimmed by 5 bases and J by 7 bases, 15 bases remained unmatched. The CDR3 sequence is 17 residues long. Per germline, CDR1 MNHEY and CDR2 SMNVEV (reference sequence). CDR3 sequence (DNA): TGTGCCAGCAGTCCATCGCCGAGGCTAGCGGGAATGAATGAGCAGTTCTTC. Translation gives CASSPSPRLAGMNEQFF.

The chain uses TRBV6-5 and TRBJ2-5; a possible D gene is TRBD1 (6 bases). Per germline, CDR1 MNHEY and CDR2 SVGAGI. V dropped 4 bases and J dropped 1 base, with 13 bases sitting between them. There are 15 residues in the CDR3. The CDR3 protein is CASSSRYRVQETQYF. The CDR3 coding sequence is TGTGCCAGCAGTTCCCGATACAGGGTCCAAGAGACCCAGTACTTC.

This chain uses TRBV5-1 with TRBJ1-5; 7 bases agree with TRBD1. There are 17 residues in the CDR3. V shed 1 base, J shed 2 bases, and the junction held 9 bases outside the gene matches. In germline, CDR1 is SGHRS, CDR2 YFSETQ. The CDR3: CASSLRAGGSGNQPQHF. In DNA, the CDR3 is TGCGCCAGCAGCTTGCGGGCAGGGGGTAGCGGCAATCAGCCCCAGCATTTT.

The chain carries TRBV7-8 and TRBJ2-5, with D possibly TRBD1 on 6 matching bases. This CDR3 comprises 11 residues. V lost 11 bases and J 4 bases, leaving 11 bases between the germline ends. CDR1 SGHVS and CDR2 FQNEAQ come from the germline V gene. DNA for the CDR3: TGTGCCGGCGGACAGCGAGAGACCCAGTACTTC. Protein: CAGGQRETQYF.

This clone has a single count. This sequence joins TRBV7-2 and TRBJ2-1; perhaps TRBD2 as D (5 bases). Germline V CDR1 and CDR2: SGHTA, FQGNSA. The CDR3 spans 14 residues. V dropped 5 bases and J dropped 0 bases, with 8 bases sitting between them. CDR3 in DNA: TGTGCCAGCAGCAGCGGACCCTCCTACAATGAGCAGTTCTTC. Translated, it gives CASSSGPSYNEQFF.

This chain links TRBV7-2 with TRBJ2-3; no clear D gene. The V and J ends lost 5 bases and 8 bases respectively, with 11 bases between them. The CDR3 has 12 residues. Germline CDR1 and CDR2: SGHTA and FQGNSA. Here the CDR3 DNA reads TGTGCCAGCAGCCCAAGTGCGTTTACGCAGTATTTT. It is translated as CASSPSAFTQYF.

This sequence joins TRBV9 and TRBJ2-2; weak D call: TRBD1 (6 bases). CDR1 and CDR2 (germline): SGDLS, YYNGEE. Trimming cost V 9 bases and J 3 bases, with 12 bases left between them. CDR3 length: 13 residues. The CDR3 reads CATEDSYTGELFF. CDR3 sequence (DNA): TGTGCCACGGAGGACAGCTACACCGGGGAGCTGTTTTTT.

The chain uses TRBV5-1 and TRBJ2-2, with 10 bases fitting TRBD2. The CDR3 is 15 amino acids. The V gene's germline CDR1 is SGHRS and CDR2 YFSETQ. The ends lost 0 bases at V and 4 bases at J; junction bases unmatched: 0. In DNA, the CDR3 is TGCGCCAGCAGCTTGGGGACTAGCGGCACCGGGGAGCTGTTTTTT. Its translation is CASSLGTSGTGELFF. The full variable domain, its missing parts supplied by reference TRBV5-1 and TRBJ2-2, is KAGVTQTPRYLIKTRGQQVTLSCSPISGHRSVSWYQQTPGQGLQFLFEYFSETQRNKGNFPGRFSGRQFSNSRSEMNVSTLELGDSALYLCASSLGTSGTGELFFGEGSRLTVL.

V is TRBV18 and J is TRBJ2-7; 8 bases align to TRBD2. V lost 6 bases, J lost 5 bases, and 9 bases stayed unmatched. The CDR3 covers 14 residues. Germline V gene lookup returns CDR1 KGHSH and CDR2 LQKENI. CDR3: CASSTGGRANEQYF. DNA for the CDR3: TGTGCCAGCTCGACGGGGGGGAGGGCCAACGAGCAGTACTTC.

CDR3 protein: CAISEREVSTEAFF. CDR3 sequence (DNA): TGTGCCATCAGTGAGAGAGAGGTATCCACTGAAGCTTTCTTT. The rearrangement links TRBV10-3 to TRBJ1-1; unclear D gene. Trimming took 2 bases from V and 4 from J, leaving 11 bases between them. The CDR3 sequence is 14 residues long. Germline loops: CDR1 ENHRY, CDR2 SYGVKD.

In this sample, this clone turned up once. The V gene is TRBV9, the J gene TRBJ1-2, with TRBD1 matching over 11 bases. Trimming removed 2 bases from V and 4 bases from J; junction bases left unmatched: 1. Germline loops: CDR1 SGDLS, CDR2 YYNGEE. The CDR3 spans 14 residues. CDR3 in amino acids: CASSVGTGGYGYTF. The CDR3 DNA is TGTGCCAGCAGCGTCGGGACAGGGGGCTATGGCTACACCTTC.

This clone was detected only a few times. The rearrangement links TRBV14 to TRBJ1-1; TRBD1 matches 10 bases. The CDR3 length is 17 residues. J lost 4 bases, V lost 2 bases, and 10 bases had no gene match. Germline lookup yields CDR1 SGHDN and CDR2 FVKESK. The CDR3 bases are TGTGCCAGCAGCCAAAGCCGGGACAGGGGAAAGAGCACTGAAGCTTTCTTT. Translation: CASSQSRDRGKSTEAFF.

This clone was detected only once. This rearrangement joins TRBV20-1 to TRBJ1-1, with D perhaps matching TRBD1 (5 bases). CDR1 is DFQATT, CDR2 SNEGSKA, per germline (reference sequence). The V end was cut by 5 bases, the J end by 4 bases, with 8 bases between. The CDR3 runs 11 residues. The CDR3 spells CSAWGGTEAFF. CDR3 nucleotides: TGCAGTGCTTGGGGGGGCACTGAAGCTTTCTTT.

J is TRBJ1-1 and V is TRBV7-2; no clear D. The V end was cut by 1 base, the J end by 5 bases, with 14 bases between. The CDR3 contains 15 residues. CDR1 and CDR2 from the germline V gene are SGHTA and FQGNSA. CDR3 in DNA: TGTGCCAGCAGCTTAGTTGAGGGCCTGAGAACTGAAGCTTTCTTT. Translating gives CASSLVEGLRTEAFF.

V gene TRBV18 combines with J gene TRBJ1-2; possible D gene TRBD1, 6 bases. Trimming pared 5 bases from V and 6 bases from J, leaving 19 bases between. The CDR3 totals 15 residues. Looked up from germline, CDR1 is KGHSH and CDR2 is LQKENI. In nucleotides, the CDR3 is TGTGCCAGCTCATCCCGATCGGGGGGCGAGAATGGCTACACCTTC. Translation: CASSSRSGGENGYTF.

The chain recombines TRBV30 with TRBJ1-5, with 11 positions matching TRBD1. With 3 bases clipped from V and 4 bases from J, the junction kept 8 bases outside the gene matches. The CDR3 runs 16 residues. Germline V gives CDR1 GTSNPN, CDR2 SVGIG (reference sequence). CDR3 sequence reads: CAWSTKGQGVNQPQHF. The CDR3 nucleotides read TGTGCCTGGAGCACAAAGGGACAGGGGGTAAATCAGCCCCAGCATTTT.

The chain combines TRBV28 with TRBJ1-3, with TRBD1 matching 7 bases. Germline-derived CDR1 and CDR2 are MDHEN and SYDVKM. CDR3 length: 15 amino acids. With 1 base clipped from V and 2 bases from J, the junction kept 2 bases outside the gene matches. CDR3 sequence reads: CASSLSGGTGNTIYF. The CDR3 coding sequence is TGTGCCAGCAGTTTATCAGGGGGGACTGGAAACACCATATATTTT.

V is TRBV18 and J is TRBJ2-6; D is possibly TRBD1 (6 bases). Germline-derived CDR1 and CDR2 are KGHSH and LQKENI. The CDR3 loop spans 16 amino acids. Trimming stripped 1 base from V and 2 bases from J, with 9 bases between. Here the CDR3 DNA reads TGTGCCAGCTCACCACTACAGGGTGCTGGGGCCAACGTCCTGACTTTC. This gives the protein CASSPLQGAGANVLTF.

In the case of this clone: The same CDR3 can be traced to other DNA sequences in this sample. The rearrangement links TRBV10-2 to TRBJ1-1, with 7 bases fitting TRBD1. The J segment lost 4 bases and the V segment lost 2 bases, leaving 1 base of the junction unmatched. The CDR3 contains 13 residues. The germline V gene has CDR1 WSHSY and CDR2 SAAADI. The CDR3 loop reads CASSEQGGTEAFF. DNA for the CDR3: TGCGCCAGCAGTGAGCAGGGGGGCACTGAAGCTTTCTTT.

The J gene is TRBJ1-5, the V gene TRBV21-1; the table's D call, TRBD1, has no DNA check behind it. TRBV21-1 is marked as a pseudogene. The CDR3 runs to 22 residues. CDR3 coding DNA: TGTGCCAGCAGCATCCAAGAGGTGATGCGGGACAGGGGGCCTGATAGCAATCAGCCCCAGCATTTT. It translates to CASSIQEVMRDRGPDSNQPQHF.

This clone was recorded once. The chain links TRBV7-6 to TRBJ1-4; 10 nucleotides align to TRBD1. CDR3 length: 17 amino acids. Germline V gives CDR1 SGHVS, CDR2 FNYEAQ. J gave up 2 bases and V 5 bases, and 8 bases lay outside the gene matches. CDR3 region: CASSPETGGATNEKLFF. The DNA of the CDR3 is TGTGCCAGCAGCCCCGAGACAGGGGGCGCGACTAATGAAAAACTGTTTTTT. Full variable domain (remainder filled in from reference TRBV7-6 and TRBJ1-4): GAGVSQSPRYKVTKRGQDVALRCDPISGHVSLYWYRQALGQGPEFLTYFNYEAQQDKSGLPNDRFSAERPEGSISTLTIQRTEQRDSAMYRCASSPETGGATNEKLFFGSGTQLSVL.

The table lists this clone with a few counts. The chain employs TRBV6-6 and TRBJ1-2, with 9 bases matching TRBD1. Per the germline V gene, CDR1 is MNHNY and CDR2 is SVGAGI (reference sequence). V gave up 5 bases and J gave up 7 bases; unmatched junction bases: 5. This CDR3 is built from 13 residues. CDR3: CASSTQGAGGYTF. Here the CDR3 DNA reads TGTGCCAGCAGTACACAGGGGGCGGGTGGCTACACCTTC.

This clone was seen only once. The J gene is TRBJ1-4, the V gene TRBV4-1; TRBD1 aligns across 7 bases. This CDR3 contains 13 residues. Germline V gene data show CDR1 as MGHRA and CDR2 as YSYEKL. The junction had 4 bases not matched to a gene; V was cut back by 4 bases and J by 8 bases. DNA of the CDR3: TGCGCCAGCAGCCTTGGACAGGACGAAAAACTGTTTTTT. Encoded protein: CASSLGQDEKLFF.

This rearrangement joins TRBV5-1 to TRBJ2-6; D is possibly TRBD1 (5 bases). CDR1 and CDR2 (germline): SGHRS, YFSETQ. This CDR3 is 17 amino acids long. V lost 0 bases and J lost 2, with 12 bases in between. CDR3 coding DNA: TGCGCCAGCAGCTTGGAACTCAGGGCGGCTGGGGCCAACGTCCTGACTTTC. Protein: CASSLELRAAGANVLTF.

The chain carries TRBV5-5 and TRBJ1-1; D is possibly TRBD1 (5 bases). Germline CDR1 reads SGHKS; CDR2 reads YYEKEE (reference sequence). CDR3 length equals 14 residues. Trimming removed 0 bases from V and 4 bases from J, with 10 bases in between. The CDR3: CASSLGGSFTEAFF. DNA for the CDR3: TGTGCCAGCAGCTTGGGGGGCAGCTTCACTGAAGCTTTCTTT.

The chain joins TRBV10-1 to TRBJ1-2; D ambiguous. CDR3 length equals 13 residues. The germline CDR1 and CDR2 sequences are WNHNN and SYGVQD (reference sequence). Trimming cost V 0 bases and J 2 bases, with 4 bases left between them. The CDR3 loop reads CASSESANYGYTF. The DNA for the CDR3 is TGCGCCAGCAGTGAGTCGGCAAACTATGGCTACACCTTC.